A selection of T cell receptor beta chains follows, all from one sample in a study of cytomegalovirus exposure and HLA in healthy donors. Measured with immunoSEQ multiplex PCR; TCRdb has only the in-frame clones, and not every one. This specimen shows just over 150,000 clones; the ten leading clones hold 1.3%. The sample consisted of PBMCs. The receptors stem from a woman aged 60 to 75 in good health and CMV-seronegative. The CDR3 runs from the conserved cysteine through the conserved F or W. A D gene is named only where the DNA matches it firmly.

>TRBV11-1|-
CASSVVEEGEAFF
>TRBV7-2|-
CASSLGKVRLETQYF
>TRBV5-1|-
CASRRDYNEQFF
>TRBV11-3|-
CASSTDKNTEAFF
>TRBV5-1|TRBD1
CASSLGDSSNQPQHF
>TRBV15|TRBD2
CATAGGPGGTKNIQYF
>TRBV27|-
CASSSLSARGNGYTF
>TRBV5-4|-
CASSLLGGGGSADTQYF
>TRBV9|-
CASSASSVTDTQYF
>TRBV27|TRBD1
CASSLRQGNGYTF
>TRBV28|TRBD2
CASSLGWEGPYEQFF
>TRBV10-3|-
CAIKGAGGGDTQYF
>TRBV29-1|-
CSVALESGLYEQYF
>TRBV29-1|-
CSVQDSDGYGYTF
>TRBV6-5|TRBD1
CASSYNRGLGELFF